The clone carrying this T cell receptor beta chain rates as medium-sized. The data are from a study of metastatic and nonmetastatic thyroid tumors. TCRdb reprocessed the PCR reads via MiXCR. The sample shows 30,000 to 35,000 clones, 16% of them seen only once. None of the patients had undergone any treatment ahead of thyroid surgery. The sample was blood. The TCR originated in a female donor with papillary thyroid cancer or a benign thyroid nodule (not recorded which). Some clones in this sample may be carry-over from other donors' samples.

The chain's CDR3 is CASSFAIITHEQYF. CDR3 nucleotide sequence: TGTGCCAGTAGCTTCGCGATAATTACCCACGAGCAGTACTTC. The rearrangement joins TRBV19 to TRBJ2-7; D ambiguous. The ends were cut back, 6 bases at V and 5 bases at J, with 17 bases in the middle. Germline CDR1 reads LNHDA; CDR2 reads SQIVND (reference sequence). This CDR3 has 14 amino acids.